The table lists the clone carrying this TCR beta chain with a count of one. The repertoire was sequenced with immunoSEQ multiplex PCR; TCRdb's copy has only in-frame clones and lacks some. The sample has just over 2,000,000 clones, roughly 94% seen once. The data derive from a study of shared clonotypes between healthy human individuals. The TCR comes from a man in his late teens or twenties in good health. The sample comprised naive CD4+ T cells sorted from blood. The subset here: CD45RA+ positively selected.

CDR3 sequence reads: CASSPPSAKGNYGYTF. In nucleotides, the CDR3 is TGCGCCAGCAGTCCCCCCTCGGCCAAGGGGAACTATGGCTACACCTTC. The J gene is TRBJ1-2, the V gene TRBV23-1; D is perhaps TRBD1 (5 bases). TRBV23-1 is classed as an ORF, of uncertain function. V lost 4 bases to trimming and J lost 2 bases, with 17 bases between them. The CDR3 consists of 16 residues.